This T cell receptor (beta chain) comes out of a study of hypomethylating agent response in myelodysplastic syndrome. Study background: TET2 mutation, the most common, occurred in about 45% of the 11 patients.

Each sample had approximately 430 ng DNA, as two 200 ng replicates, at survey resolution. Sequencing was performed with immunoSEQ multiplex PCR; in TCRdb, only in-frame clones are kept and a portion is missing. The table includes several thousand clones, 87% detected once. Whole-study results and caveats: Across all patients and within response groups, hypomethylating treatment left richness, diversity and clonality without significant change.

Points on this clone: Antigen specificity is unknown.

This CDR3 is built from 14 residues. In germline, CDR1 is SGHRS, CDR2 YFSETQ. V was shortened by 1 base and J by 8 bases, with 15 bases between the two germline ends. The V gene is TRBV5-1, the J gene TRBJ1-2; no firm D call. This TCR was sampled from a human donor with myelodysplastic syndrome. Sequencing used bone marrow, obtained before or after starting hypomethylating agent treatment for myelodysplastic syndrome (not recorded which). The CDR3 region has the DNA TGCGCCAGCAGCTTGAAATCCCCACAGAGCGGCTACACCTTC. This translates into CASSLKSPQSGYTF.